A single sample is the source of the 30 T cell receptor beta chains below, sequenced in a study of T cell responses to AZD1222 COVID-19 vaccine. TCRdb keeps only in-frame clones here, not all; method: immunoSEQ multiplex PCR. Of some 200,000 clones detected, approximately 94% appear once; the ten largest clones hold around 1.8%. The sample consisted of peripheral blood, taken 28 days after the second dose of the MenACWY control vaccine. These receptors were obtained from an adult who received the MenACWY meningococcal vaccine as a control.

This sequence joins TRBV14 and TRBJ2-3; TRBD1 aligns across 7 bases. The V gene end was trimmed by 5 bases and the J gene end by 1 base; junction bases not matched to a gene: 6. CDR1 SGHDN and CDR2 FVKESK come from the germline V gene. The CDR3 is 15 residues long. CDR3 region: CASSAAGGGTDTQYF. The CDR3 DNA follows: TGTGCCAGCAGCGCGGCAGGGGGTGGCACAGATACGCAGTATTTT.

The genes are TRBV19 and TRBJ2-2; no clear D gene. CDR3 length: 12 residues. Between the trimmed V and J ends, which lost 7 bases and 3 bases, there was a span of 6 bases. Germline assignment: CDR1 LNHDA and CDR2 SQIVND (reference sequence). The CDR3 DNA reads as TGTGCCAGTACCTCCGACACCGGGGAGCTGTTTTTT. Its translation: CASTSDTGELFF.

This chain links TRBV29-1 with TRBJ2-1, with 8 nucleotides matching TRBD1. The CDR3 loop spans 11 amino acids. With V trimmed by 5 bases and J by 9 bases, 3 bases remained unmatched. Germline values: CDR1 SQVTM, CDR2 ANQGSEA. The CDR3, as DNA: TGCAGCGTTTACAGGGGGAGTGAGCAGTTCTTC. Its protein is CSVYRGSEQFF.

CDR3 sequence reads: CASSVAPNEQFF. CDR3 DNA sequence: TGTGCCAGCAGCGTAGCACCTAATGAGCAGTTCTTC. The J gene is TRBJ2-1, the V gene TRBV9; no firm D call. The V end lost 0 bases, the J end lost 7 bases, and 5 bases lay between the germline ends. The CDR3 loop spans 12 amino acids. Per germline, CDR1 SGDLS and CDR2 YYNGEE. The full variable domain, its missing parts supplied by reference TRBV9 and TRBJ2-1, is DSGVTQTPKHLITATGQRVTLRCSPRSGDLSVYWYQQSLDQGLQFLIQYYNGEERAKGNILERFSAQQFPDLHSELNLSSLELGDSALYFCASSVAPNEQFFGPGTRLTVL.

The chain uses TRBV4-2 and TRBJ1-1; 8 nucleotides agree with TRBD1. Per germline, CDR1 LGHNA and CDR2 YNFKEQ. The CDR3 runs to 15 residues. J gave up 3 bases and V 2 bases, and 5 bases lay outside the gene matches. CDR3 coding DNA: TGTGCCAGCAGCCAACAGACAGGGGTTGACACTGAAGCTTTCTTT. Residues: CASSQQTGVDTEAFF.

This chain uses TRBV4-3 with TRBJ2-7; 11 bases fit TRBD2. Germline V gives CDR1 LGHNA, CDR2 YSLEER. This CDR3 comprises 14 residues. Trimming at V came to 5 bases and at J to 2 bases, leaving 2 bases not matched to a gene. The CDR3 sequence is CASSALAGAYEQYF. The CDR3 DNA is TGCGCCAGCAGCGCACTAGCGGGGGCCTACGAGCAGTACTTC.

This rearrangement joins TRBV2 to TRBJ1-2, with D unclear. Per the germline V gene, CDR1 is SNHLY and CDR2 is FYNNEI. The CDR3 has 15 residues. V lost 6 bases to trimming and J lost 5 bases, with 19 bases between them. The CDR3 coding sequence is TGTGCCAGCAGCGGGCCCCGGGTCAGAAGTTATGGCTACACCTTC. Protein: CASSGPRVRSYGYTF.

The chain recombines TRBV5-1 with TRBJ2-7; D gene uncertain. Germline V gene lookup returns CDR1 SGHRS and CDR2 YFSETQ. V was trimmed by 4 bases and J by 0 bases, leaving 8 bases between them. The CDR3 extends over 13 amino acids. CDR3 sequence (DNA): TGCGCCAGCAGCCACGCTAGCTCCTACGAGCAGTACTTC. The encoded protein is CASSHASSYEQYF.

The chain is built from TRBV24-1 and TRBJ2-7, with D perhaps matching TRBD2 (6 bases). V lost 3 bases, J lost 2 bases, and 16 bases lay in between. The CDR3 is made up of 16 amino acids. CDR1 and CDR2 (germline): KGHDR, SFDVKD. The CDR3 reads CATSDLGGDGAYEQYF. Here the CDR3 DNA reads TGTGCCACCAGTGATCTCGGAGGGGACGGGGCCTACGAGCAGTACTTC.

The chain carries TRBV5-4 and TRBJ2-7; 9 positions agree with TRBD2. The CDR3 totals 15 residues. Germline values: CDR1 SGHNT, CDR2 YYREEE (reference sequence). Trimming removed 0 bases from V and 3 bases from J; junction bases left unmatched: 4. The CDR3 DNA sequence: TGTGCCAGCAGCTTGGAGCGGGGGGTTCGCTACGAGCAGTACTTC. As protein: CASSLERGVRYEQYF.

The chain has TRBV28 and TRBJ2-3, with TRBD2 matching over 7 bases. V was pared by 7 bases and J by 4 bases, with 11 bases of the junction left unmatched. Germline CDR1 and CDR2: MDHEN and SYDVKM. The CDR3 consists of 15 residues. CDR3 sequence reads: CASTGGTARPDTQYF. In DNA, the CDR3 is TGTGCCAGCACCGGGGGGACTGCCCGCCCAGATACGCAGTATTTT.

This clone was seen a single time. This rearrangement joins TRBV5-3 to TRBJ2-7, with unresolved D. TRBV5-3 is filed as an ORF, its function uncertain. The V end lost 7 bases, the J end lost 0 bases, and 14 bases lay between the germline ends. This CDR3 region has 14 residues. In DNA, the CDR3 is TGTGCCAGACCGGGCAGCCAGAGCTCCTACGAGCAGTACTTC. Amino acids: CARPGSQSSYEQYF.

This chain joins TRBV19 and TRBJ2-2; D gene unclear. From germline, CDR1 is LNHDA and CDR2 SQIVND (reference sequence). The CDR3 is 12 amino acids. V was trimmed by 4 bases and J by 3 bases, leaving 3 bases between them. Here the CDR3 reads CASSTYTGELFF. The CDR3 nucleotides read TGTGCCAGTAGTACCTACACCGGGGAGCTGTTTTTT.

The V gene is TRBV3-1 (or the pseudogene TRBV3-2), the J gene TRBJ2-2; tentatively, D is TRBD1 (6 bases). CDR1 and CDR2 (germline): LGHDT, YNNKEL (reference sequence). CDR3 length: 16 residues. V was shortened by 2 bases and J by 3 bases, with 13 bases between the two germline ends. In DNA form, the CDR3 reads TGTGCCAGCAGCCAAACCCACAGGGTCCACACCGGGGAGCTGTTTTTT. Residues: CASSQTHRVHTGELFF.

This chain connects TRBV6-1 to TRBJ2-3; D is uncertain. Trimming took 1 base from V and 6 from J, leaving 11 bases between them. The CDR3 is 14 amino acids. Germline CDR1 reads MNHNS; CDR2 reads SASEGT. The CDR3 DNA is TGTGCCAGCAGTGAAGGCCTGCTGAGTGATACGCAGTATTTT. Residues: CASSEGLLSDTQYF.

The CDR3 DNA reads as TGTGCCAGCAGCCCTTATCCTGACTCGGAGCAGTACTTC. It codes for CASSPYPDSEQYF. The chain couples TRBV3-1 (or the pseudogene TRBV3-2) to TRBJ2-7, with D unclear. There are 13 residues in the CDR3. V dropped 4 bases and J dropped 7 bases, with 14 bases sitting between them. Germline V CDR1 and CDR2: LGHDT, YNNKEL (reference sequence).

The chain uses TRBV29-1 and TRBJ1-1; TRBD1 might be the D (5 bases). This CDR3 has 15 residues. Trimming took off 7 bases at V and 0 bases at J, with 18 bases between the two ends. From germline, CDR1 is SQVTM and CDR2 ANQGSEA. The CDR3 is CSARDFKGLNTEAFF. CDR3 sequence (DNA): TGCAGCGCCCGGGACTTCAAGGGACTGAACACTGAAGCTTTCTTT.

To note about this clone: This specimen includes other DNA sequences encoding the same CDR3. The chain employs TRBV6-5 and TRBJ2-7, with 7 positions matching TRBD1. The CDR3 extends over 13 amino acids. With 7 bases clipped from V and 0 bases from J, the junction kept 3 bases outside the gene matches. The germline V gene encodes CDR1 MNHEY and CDR2 SVGAGI. CDR3 sequence: CASKTGSSYEQYF. The CDR3 DNA follows: TGTGCCAGCAAGACAGGGAGCTCCTACGAGCAGTACTTC.

This chain uses TRBV4-2 with TRBJ2-3; possible D gene TRBD2, 5 bases. Germline-derived CDR1 and CDR2 are LGHNA and YNFKEQ. The CDR3 totals 16 residues. V dropped 0 bases and J dropped 0 bases, with 10 bases sitting between them. The CDR3 here is CASSQDWRSSTDTQYF. CDR3 DNA sequence: TGTGCCAGCAGCCAAGATTGGAGGAGCAGCACAGATACGCAGTATTTT.

The chain recombines TRBV14 with TRBJ1-4, with 7 bases lining up with TRBD1. The CDR3 has 15 residues. V lost 4 bases and J lost 7; bases outside the gene matches: 9. The germline CDR1 and CDR2 sequences are SGHDN and FVKESK. In DNA, the CDR3 is TGTGCCAGCAGCCCGACAGGGCGGTCAGGTGAAAAACTGTTTTTT. It encodes CASSPTGRSGEKLFF.

This clone was found once. V gene TRBV7-3 combines with J gene TRBJ2-7, with 13 bases aligning to TRBD2. This CDR3 contains 14 residues. Trimming removed 5 bases from V and 9 bases from J; junction bases left unmatched: 7. CDR1 is SGHTA, CDR2 FQGTGA, per germline. In DNA, the CDR3 is TGTGCCAGCAGCCCCCCGGGACTAGCGGGGCTGCAGTACTTC. This translates into CASSPPGLAGLQYF.

V and J are TRBV5-4 and TRBJ2-7, with D perhaps being TRBD1 or TRBD2 (6 bases each). The germline V gene encodes CDR1 SGHNT and CDR2 YYREEE (reference sequence). The CDR3 spans 15 residues. V lost 0 bases and J 6 bases, leaving 16 bases between the germline ends. The CDR3 DNA reads as TGTGCCAGCAGCTTGGCGGGGGCCGGGGTGGGCGAGCAGTACTTC. Translation: CASSLAGAGVGEQYF.

The chain combines TRBV12-5 with TRBJ2-3, with D maybe TRBD1 (6 bases). The V gene lost 6 bases and the J gene lost 2 bases, with 12 bases spanning the gap. Germline V gene lookup returns CDR1 LGHNT and CDR2 FRNRAP. This CDR3 has 14 amino acids. The CDR3 DNA reads as TGTGCTAGTGGAAAGGGGGAGTTCACAGATACGCAGTATTTT. Translated: CASGKGEFTDTQYF.

The rearrangement uses TRBV10-3 and TRBJ2-1, with D uncertain. The CDR3 is 13 amino acids. The germline V gene encodes CDR1 ENHRY and CDR2 SYGVKD. V was trimmed by 4 bases and J by 5 bases, leaving 9 bases between them. Here the CDR3 DNA reads TGTGCCATCAGTGCCCCTTATAACAATGAGCAGTTCTTC. This translates into CAISAPYNNEQFF.

The V call is TRBV30, the J call TRBJ1-3; a weak D match, TRBD1 (5 bases). With 2 bases removed from V and 0 bases from J, the gap between germline ends came to 8 bases. The CDR3 consists of 14 residues. Germline V CDR1 and CDR2: GTSNPN, SVGIG (reference sequence). The DNA of the CDR3 is TGTGCCTGGAGTTGGGGGGGCTCTGGAAACACCATATATTTT. This sequence encodes CAWSWGGSGNTIYF.

The chain has TRBV6-1 and TRBJ2-1; 7 nucleotides line up with TRBD1. The V gene's germline CDR1 is MNHNS and CDR2 SASEGT. This CDR3 is 13 amino acids long. The V and J ends lost 3 bases and 9 bases, in that order; junction bases with no gene match: 5. Here the CDR3 reads CASSEWAGGEQFF. CDR3 nucleotide sequence: TGTGCCAGCAGTGAGTGGGCAGGGGGTGAGCAGTTCTTC.

This rearrangement joins TRBV4-2 to TRBJ1-5; TRBD1 is a possible D gene (5 bases). With 0 bases removed from V and 7 bases from J, the gap between germline ends came to 13 bases. This CDR3 spans 15 amino acids. The germline V gene encodes CDR1 LGHNA and CDR2 YNFKEQ. CDR3 in DNA: TGTGCCAGCAGCCAAGACCCGGGGGAGGGGCAGCCCCAGCATTTT. Translated: CASSQDPGEGQPQHF.

The V and J genes are TRBV5-5 and TRBJ1-6, with D tentatively TRBD1 (5 bases). The ends were cut back, 4 bases at V and 12 bases at J, with 20 bases in the middle. Germline assignment: CDR1 SGHKS and CDR2 YYEKEE (reference sequence). This CDR3 has 15 residues. CDR3 DNA sequence: TGTGCCAGCAGCGAGAGCCGGGGGGAGTGGGAACCCCTCCACTTT. This translates into CASSESRGEWEPLHF.

The genes are TRBV5-4 and TRBJ1-1; tentatively, D is TRBD1 (5 bases). V dropped 0 bases and J dropped 1 base, with 10 bases sitting between them. Per germline, CDR1 SGHNT and CDR2 YYREEE (reference sequence). The CDR3 has 15 amino acids. Here the CDR3 DNA reads TGTGCCAGCAGCTTGGTTGTGGGGCCGAACACTGAAGCTTTCTTT. This encodes CASSLVVGPNTEAFF. The full variable domain, completed using reference TRBV5-4 and TRBJ1-1, is ETGVTQSPTHLIKTRGQQVTLRCSSQSGHNTVSWYQQALGQGPQFIFQYYREEENGRGNFPPRFSGLQFPNYSSELNVNALELDDSALYLCASSLVVGPNTEAFFGQGTRLTVV.

Only one count was recorded for this clone. V is TRBV4-2 and J is TRBJ2-7, with unresolved D. The CDR3 loop spans 12 amino acids. Trimming cost V 1 base and J 6 bases, with 7 bases left between them. From germline, CDR1 is LGHNA and CDR2 YNFKEQ. The CDR3 spells CASSQVNGEQYF. The CDR3 DNA reads TGTGCCAGCAGCCAAGTTAACGGCGAGCAGTACTTC.